The 21 T cell receptor beta chains given below trace back to one sample, sequenced in a study of CD8+ T cells in alopecia areata. RNA was isolated and reverse transcribed to cDNA, the sequencing template. The table came from immunoSEQ multiplex PCR; TCRdb's copy has only in-frame clones and leaves some out. Among more than 200,000 clones, roughly two thirds were seen once, and the ten largest hold under 1.5%. The starting material was CD4+ T cells sorted from blood, obtained at week 0. The receptor set was obtained from a human donor with alopecia areata.

This sequence joins TRBV25-1 and TRBJ1-5; D unresolved. There are 14 residues in the CDR3. CDR1 is MGHDK and CDR2 is SYGVNS in the germline V gene. The V end was cut by 2 bases, the J end by 7 bases, with 12 bases between. For the CDR3, the DNA is TGTGCCAGCAGTGAACCGGGGAATTGGCAGCCCCAGCATTTT. It codes for CASSEPGNWQPQHF.

The chain is built from TRBV29-1 and TRBJ2-7; 12 bases are a match to TRBD2. The J segment lost 2 bases and the V segment lost 4 bases, leaving 12 bases of the junction unmatched. Looked up from germline, CDR1 is SQVTM and CDR2 is ANQGSEA. This CDR3 is built from 17 residues. Written as DNA, the CDR3 is TGCAGCGTTGTCGGCCTAGCGGGGGGGCGGAGAACCTACGAGCAGTACTTC. Translation gives CSVVGLAGGRRTYEQYF.

The chain recombines TRBV15 with TRBJ1-1; a weak D match, TRBD1 (5 bases). Trimming removed 0 bases at V and 9 bases at J, with 11 bases between. The CDR3 contains 13 residues. The V gene's germline CDR1 is LNHNV and CDR2 YYDKDF (reference sequence). CDR3 region: CATSRDLVGQAFF. CDR3 DNA sequence: TGTGCCACCAGCAGAGATCTGGTGGGGCAAGCTTTCTTT.

This sequence joins TRBV6-5 and TRBJ2-2; D uncertain. Germline CDR1 MNHEY, CDR2 SVGAGI. CDR3 length: 11 residues. Trimming shortened V by 5 bases and J by 6 bases, and 4 bases separated the two germline ends. CDR3 protein: CASSRAGELFF. The CDR3 bases are TGTGCCAGCAGTCGGGCCGGGGAGCTGTTTTTT.

The CDR3 DNA sequence: TGTGCCAGCAGTTACATGGGGACAGGGAGCGGCTACACCTTC. This sequence encodes CASSYMGTGSGYTF. V gene TRBV6-5 combines with J gene TRBJ1-2, with 9 bases aligning to TRBD1. CDR1 and CDR2 (germline): MNHEY, SVGAGI. CDR3 length equals 14 residues. The J segment lost 8 bases and the V segment lost 2 bases, leaving 6 bases of the junction unmatched.

This clone was observed a few times. The chain is built from TRBV7-8 and TRBJ2-7, with 10 bases lining up with TRBD1. This CDR3 is built from 15 residues. Germline CDR1 SGHVS, CDR2 FQNEAQ. V shed 6 bases, J shed 3 bases, and the junction held 8 bases outside the gene matches. The CDR3 DNA reads TGTGCCAGCAGGGAGGGGACAGGGGTATACTACGAGCAGTACTTC. Translation gives CASREGTGVYYEQYF.

The chain carries TRBV7-9 and TRBJ2-3; weak D call: TRBD2 (6 bases). V gave up 5 bases and J gave up 4 bases, with 10 bases separating them. Germline assignment: CDR1 SEHNR and CDR2 FQNEAQ (reference sequence). The CDR3 length is 13 residues. The CDR3 region is CASSGTGADTQYF. For the CDR3, the DNA is TGTGCCAGCAGCGGGACGGGGGCAGATACGCAGTATTTT.

CDR3 bases: TGCAGCGTTGATGCGGGGAAAGCTTTCTTT. Residues: CSVDAGKAFF. V and J are TRBV29-1 and TRBJ1-1, with D hard to call. Trimming stripped 3 bases from V and 9 bases from J, with 8 bases between. Germline assignment: CDR1 SQVTM and CDR2 ANQGSEA. There are 10 residues in the CDR3.

The chain has TRBV5-1 and TRBJ2-2; D possibly corresponds to TRBD1 (6 bases). V gave up 0 bases and J gave up 4 bases, with 10 bases separating them. The CDR3 contains 15 residues. CDR1 is SGHRS and CDR2 is YFSETQ in the germline V gene. CDR3 nucleotide sequence: TGCGCCAGCAGCTTGGAGGGCAGGGGCACCGGGGAGCTGTTTTTT. This encodes CASSLEGRGTGELFF.

The gene calls are TRBV27 and TRBJ1-5; D is uncertain. CDR3 length: 16 residues. Germline V gene data show CDR1 as MNHEY and CDR2 as SMNVEV (reference sequence). Trimming took off 6 bases at V and 2 bases at J, with 17 bases between the two ends. CDR3: CASSLSLVGGNQPQHF. The CDR3 bases are TGTGCCAGCAGCCTAAGCCTAGTTGGTGGCAATCAGCCCCAGCATTTT.

The J gene is TRBJ1-6, the V gene TRBV7-2; the D gene is possibly TRBD1 (6 bases). Germline loops: CDR1 SGHTA, CDR2 FQGNSA. Trimming shortened V by 1 base and J by 7 bases, and 14 bases separated the two germline ends. There are 16 residues in the CDR3. The CDR3 sequence is CASSLVGRQGNSPLHF. The CDR3 nucleotides are TGTGCCAGCAGCTTAGTCGGGCGGCAGGGGAATTCACCCCTCCACTTT.

The genes are TRBV30 and TRBJ2-5; perhaps D is TRBD1 or TRBD2 (5 bases each). Trimming cost V 4 bases and J 3 bases, with 15 bases left between them. The CDR3 sequence is 14 residues long. The V gene's germline CDR1 is GTSNPN and CDR2 SVGIG (reference sequence). The CDR3 loop reads CAWNRGIREETQYF. DNA for the CDR3: TGTGCCTGGAACCGGGGCATCCGGGAAGAGACCCAGTACTTC.

The chain is built from TRBV4-2 and TRBJ2-7, with a tentative D call TRBD2 (5 bases). V was cut by 4 bases and J by 3 bases, with 10 bases left in between. From germline, CDR1 is LGHNA and CDR2 YNFKEQ. This CDR3 region has 13 residues. CDR3 in amino acids: CASSPRAGYEQYF. The CDR3 DNA follows: TGTGCCAGCAGCCCCCGGGCGGGCTACGAGCAGTACTTC.

J is TRBJ2-5 and V is TRBV29-1; D perhaps matches TRBD2 (5 bases). V gave up 3 bases and J gave up 4 bases, with 12 bases separating them. The CDR3 is 13 residues long. Germline-derived CDR1 and CDR2 are SQVTM and ANQGSEA. The CDR3 sequence: CSVEILVGETQYF. The CDR3 coding sequence is TGCAGCGTTGAGATACTAGTCGGAGAGACCCAGTACTTC.

The chain links TRBV29-1 to TRBJ2-1; 8 bases match TRBD2. The CDR3 extends over 15 amino acids. J lost 3 bases, V lost 6 bases, and 10 bases had no gene match. Germline lookup yields CDR1 SQVTM and CDR2 ANQGSEA. For the CDR3, the DNA is TGCAGCGTCCACCACGCGGGGACTAGCTACAATGAGCAGTTCTTC. Protein: CSVHHAGTSYNEQFF.

This clone occurred a few times. The rearrangement links TRBV7-6 to TRBJ1-4; D gene uncertain. Germline-derived CDR1 and CDR2 are SGHVS and FNYEAQ. The CDR3 is made up of 14 amino acids. V lost 2 bases and J lost 8, with 12 bases in between. CDR3 in amino acids: CASSLWEEGEKLFF. In DNA form, the CDR3 reads TGTGCCAGCAGCTTATGGGAGGAGGGCGAAAAACTGTTTTTT. Drawing the rest from reference TRBV7-6 and TRBJ1-4, the complete variable domain is GAGVSQSPRYKVTKRGQDVALRCDPISGHVSLYWYRQALGQGPEFLTYFNYEAQQDKSGLPNDRFSAERPEGSISTLTIQRTEQRDSAMYRCASSLWEEGEKLFFGSGTQLSVL.

This clone turned up a few times. The chain has TRBV7-9 and TRBJ2-7; 11 bases line up with TRBD2. Per germline, CDR1 SEHNR and CDR2 FQNEAQ (reference sequence). J lost 3 bases, V lost 5 bases, and 3 bases had no gene match. This CDR3 region has 14 residues. For the CDR3, the DNA is TGTGCCAGCAGCCTAACTAGCGGGGGCTACGAGCAGTACTTC. Protein: CASSLTSGGYEQYF.

For the CDR3, the DNA is TGTGCCAGCAGCTTACTGCGGGCCATGAACACTGAAGCTTTCTTT. Translating gives CASSLLRAMNTEAFF. The J gene is TRBJ1-1, the V gene TRBV7-8; D ambiguous. CDR3 length: 15 residues. Trimming stripped 2 bases from V and 0 bases from J, with 10 bases between. Germline V lookup: CDR1 SGHVS, CDR2 FQNEAQ.

The rearrangement uses TRBV5-6 and TRBJ2-3; possible D gene TRBD2, 5 bases. The CDR3 runs to 15 residues. Germline loops: CDR1 SGHDT, CDR2 YYEEEE. With 4 bases removed from V and 4 bases from J, the gap between germline ends came to 16 bases. CDR3 coding DNA: TGTGCCAGCAGCCCTGCCACTAGTTCCGCAGATACGCAGTATTTT. Translated: CASSPATSSADTQYF.

The genes are TRBV4-2 and TRBJ1-6; unclear D gene. The CDR3 totals 12 residues. Germline V CDR1 and CDR2: LGHNA, YNFKEQ. V was clipped by 2 bases and J by 7 bases, with 3 bases between them. The CDR3 DNA is TGTGCCAGCAGCCAAACCAATTCACCCCTCCACTTT. Protein product: CASSQTNSPLHF.

The V gene is TRBV12-5, the J gene TRBJ2-5; 11 positions match TRBD2. CDR1 and CDR2 (germline): LGHNT, FRNRAP. This CDR3 spans 17 amino acids. V gave up 0 bases and J gave up 3 bases; unmatched junction bases: 6. CDR3 nucleotides: TGTGCTAGTGGTTTGGTATCGACTAGCGGGGCAGAAGAGACCCAGTACTTC. This sequence encodes CASGLVSTSGAEETQYF.